The present entry profiles one T cell receptor (beta chain) with its context. This clone has more than one count but fewer than ten. The antigen this receptor binds is unknown. Per-base quality was not reported, and no clone a single base away is much larger than it. This record comes from a study of CD4+ T cells in melanoma (dated by TCRdb to between 2021 and 2024). About the full investigation: Neoantigen-specific CD4+ T cells in human melanoma were investigated in the study. Study-wide findings and limitations: The report described a correlation between neoantigen-specific CD4+ T cells and the function of CD8+ T cells, macrophages and B cells. Neoantigen-specific CD4+ T cells in melanoma were reported to have a range of differentiation states.

Libraries were prepared through the immunoSEQ multiplex PCR assay. TCRdb carries this immuneACCESS record with in-frame sequences only. Its versions omit some clonotypes, under half of them owing to an unresolved V gene in the studies checked, with the rest unexplained. Recorded for this sample are about 14,000 clones; approximately 57% of them occurred a single time. The ten largest clones capture 15% to 18% of the sample. The donors were melanoma patients. The germline V gene sets CDR1 to SGHDN and CDR2 to FVKESK. Cut back by 3 bases and 10 bases, the V and J ends lie 16 bases apart. From its cysteine to its phenylalanine, the CDR3 spans 14 amino acids. Of all the DNA, just the CDR3 is kept, 42 bases in frame from base 1.

This chain joins TRBV14 to TRBJ2-1; D gene: possibly TRBD2, on 7 matching bases. The TCR was taken from a human donor with melanoma. Material: cells from a culture (not recorded whether cultured in vitro). The CDR3 region: CASSQGGHGAEQFF. The DNA sequence is TGTGCCAGCAGCCAGGGGGGGCACGGGGCCGAGCAGTTCTTC.